This T cell receptor beta chain was captured in a study of neurological immune-mediated disorders. Study conclusions and caveats: Across subjects, no CDR3 amino acid sequence appeared in expanded clones of more than one subject, a finding that suggested private repertoires in all groups.

The table lists this clonotype with many counts. What it binds is not known. The cDNA came from 5'RACE with 10-nucleotide random UMIs. MiXCR was run by TCRdb on the 5' RACE reads, yielding one entry per CDR3 protein. The table records roughly 19,000 distinct CDR3 sequences, over 12% of them present only once. This CDR3 has 16 amino acids. V dropped 3 bases and J dropped 0 bases, with 18 bases sitting between them. CDR1 and CDR2 from the germline V gene are DFQATT and SNEGSKA (reference sequence). V usage is TRBV20-1 and J usage is TRBJ2-7; tentative D call: TRBD1 (6 bases). The sequenced sample was PBMCs. The TCR originated in a female donor with HTLV-1-associated myelopathy (HAM/TSP). For the CDR3, the DNA is TGCAGTGCTAGCCTCGCCAGACAGGCACACTCCTACGAGCAGTACTTC. It translates to CSASLARQAHSYEQYF.